What follows are 13 T cell receptor beta chains derived from one specimen sequenced in a study of blood T cell repertoires in COVID-19. The table came from immunoSEQ multiplex PCR; TCRdb's copy has only in-frame clones and leaves some out. The data hold about 85,000 clones, with approximately 79% observed a single time. Sequencing used peripheral blood. These receptors came from a man between 70 and 80 years old with acute or convalescent COVID-19.

J is TRBJ2-3 and V is TRBV5-5; D is uncertain. The CDR3 length is 15 residues. V was shortened by 1 base and J by 2 bases, with 11 bases between the two germline ends. The germline V gene encodes CDR1 SGHKS and CDR2 YYEKEE (reference sequence). This chain's CDR3 is CASSLNEFSTDTQYF. The CDR3 nucleotides are TGTGCCAGCAGCTTGAATGAGTTTTCCACAGATACGCAGTATTTT.

In regard to this clone: Additional DNA sequences in this sample encode the identical CDR3. The chain joins TRBV15 to TRBJ2-3; TRBD1 aligns across 9 bases. CDR1 and CDR2 (germline): LNHNV, YYDKDF (reference sequence). J was trimmed by 1 base and V by 5 bases; bases with no gene match: 4. There are 15 residues in the CDR3. CDR3 coding DNA: TGTGCCACCAGCCGAGGGGACAGGGGCACAGATACGCAGTATTTT. Translated: CATSRGDRGTDTQYF. Drawing the rest from reference TRBV15 and TRBJ2-3, the complete variable domain is DAMVIQNPRYQVTQFGKPVTLSCSQTLNHNVMYWYQQKSSQAPKLLFHYYDKDFNNEADTPDNFQSRRPNTSFCFLDIRSPGLGDTAMYLCATSRGDRGTDTQYFGPGTRLTVL.

This chain connects TRBV28 to TRBJ2-2, with TRBD2 as a possible D gene (5 bases). The CDR3 is 14 amino acids. V dropped 4 bases and J dropped 5 bases, with 11 bases sitting between them. Per the germline V gene, CDR1 is MDHEN and CDR2 is SYDVKM. CDR3 sequence reads: CASSSGSRTGELFF. The CDR3 DNA is TGTGCCAGCAGTTCGGGGTCGAGGACCGGGGAGCTGTTTTTT.

The gene calls are TRBV6-5 and TRBJ1-2; D not resolved. CDR3 size: 13 residues. Between the trimmed V and J ends, which lost 2 bases and 2 bases, there was a span of 6 bases. Germline V gives CDR1 MNHEY, CDR2 SVGAGI. The CDR3 spells CASSYGRNYGYTF. The CDR3 coding sequence is TGTGCCAGCAGTTACGGCAGAAACTATGGCTACACCTTC.

This rearrangement joins TRBV23-1 to TRBJ1-2; D remains ambiguous. Being an ORF, TRBV23-1 has a function that is uncertain. The CDR3 has 10 residues. Trimming stripped 9 bases from V and 4 bases from J, with 6 bases between. The CDR3 loop reads CASPSYGYTF. The CDR3 nucleotides read TGCGCCAGTCCCAGCTATGGCTACACCTTC.

The chain joins TRBV9 to TRBJ2-3; the match to TRBD2 covers 8 bases. The CDR3 is made up of 17 amino acids. The germline CDR1 and CDR2 sequences are SGDLS and YYNGEE. The V and J ends lost 0 bases and 0 bases, in that order; junction bases with no gene match: 6. Written as DNA, the CDR3 is TGTGCCAGCAGCGTAGTCGGGAGCGGGAGTAGCACAGATACGCAGTATTTT. Residues: CASSVVGSGSSTDTQYF.

The chain couples TRBV5-6 to TRBJ2-7, with a weak D call TRBD1 (5 bases). The CDR3 totals 15 residues. Trimming left V 1 base short and J 4 bases short, with 15 bases between. The germline gives CDR1 SGHDT, CDR2 YYEEEE. The CDR3 is CASSLPGQELYEQYF. For the CDR3, the DNA is TGTGCCAGCAGCTTGCCAGGGCAGGAACTGTACGAGCAGTACTTC.

The chain has TRBV11-2 and TRBJ2-3; TRBD1 might be the D (6 bases). The CDR3 runs to 15 residues. CDR1 SGHAT and CDR2 FQNNGV come from the germline V gene. V was trimmed by 1 base and J by 4 bases, leaving 12 bases between them. The CDR3 loop reads CASSLGGLTADTQYF. The CDR3 bases are TGTGCCAGCAGCTTAGGGGGGCTAACTGCAGATACGCAGTATTTT.

V usage is TRBV18 and J usage is TRBJ1-2; D gene unclear. Germline CDR1 reads KGHSH; CDR2 reads LQKENI. The CDR3 length is 14 residues. Trimming shortened V by 2 bases and J by 3 bases, and 10 bases separated the two germline ends. CDR3 sequence: CASSPTREDYGYTF. The CDR3 nucleotides read TGTGCCAGCTCACCAACACGGGAGGACTATGGCTACACCTTC. Complete variable domain (other parts from reference TRBV18 and TRBJ1-2): NAGVMQNPRHLVRRRGQEARLRCSPMKGHSHVYWYRQLPEEGLKFMVYLQKENIIDESGMPKERFSAEFPKEGPSILRIQQVVRGDSAAYFCASSPTREDYGYTFGSGTRLTVV.

This clone was seen only once. V usage is TRBV6-5 and J usage is TRBJ2-2; TRBD1 matches 9 bases. The CDR3 spans 15 residues. J lost 1 base, V lost 8 bases, and 5 bases had no gene match. Germline V CDR1 and CDR2: MNHEY, SVGAGI. CDR3 DNA: TGTGCCAGCCTCCCGGGACAGGGGAACACCGGGGAGCTGTTTTTT. This gives the protein CASLPGQGNTGELFF.

This chain links TRBV4-1 with TRBJ2-1; TRBD2 might be the D (5 bases). Germline loops: CDR1 MGHRA, CDR2 YSYEKL. This CDR3 is built from 16 residues. V lost 0 bases, J lost 0 bases, and 9 bases lay in between. DNA of the CDR3: TGCGCCAGCAGCCAAGATGCGGGTAGCTCCTACAATGAGCAGTTCTTC. Protein product: CASSQDAGSSYNEQFF.

This clone was recorded only once. The rearrangement uses TRBV7-9 and TRBJ2-3; D possibly corresponds to TRBD1 (7 bases). Deletions cut 2 bases from V and 0 bases from J, with 15 bases between. CDR1 and CDR2 (germline): SEHNR, FQNEAQ (reference sequence). This CDR3 has 17 amino acids. Written as DNA, the CDR3 is TGTGCCAGCAGCTTACACAGGGGAGGTCTTAGCACAGATACGCAGTATTTT. Protein sequence: CASSLHRGGLSTDTQYF.

The J gene is TRBJ1-6, the V gene TRBV2, with 7 bases that match TRBD1. Germline V gene lookup returns CDR1 SNHLY and CDR2 FYNNEI. This CDR3 is 16 amino acids long. V shed 3 bases, J shed 4 bases, and the junction held 6 bases outside the gene matches. CDR3 in amino acids: CASSESGGRYNSPLHF. The CDR3 nucleotides read TGTGCCAGCAGTGAGTCAGGGGGACGTTATAATTCACCCCTCCACTTT.